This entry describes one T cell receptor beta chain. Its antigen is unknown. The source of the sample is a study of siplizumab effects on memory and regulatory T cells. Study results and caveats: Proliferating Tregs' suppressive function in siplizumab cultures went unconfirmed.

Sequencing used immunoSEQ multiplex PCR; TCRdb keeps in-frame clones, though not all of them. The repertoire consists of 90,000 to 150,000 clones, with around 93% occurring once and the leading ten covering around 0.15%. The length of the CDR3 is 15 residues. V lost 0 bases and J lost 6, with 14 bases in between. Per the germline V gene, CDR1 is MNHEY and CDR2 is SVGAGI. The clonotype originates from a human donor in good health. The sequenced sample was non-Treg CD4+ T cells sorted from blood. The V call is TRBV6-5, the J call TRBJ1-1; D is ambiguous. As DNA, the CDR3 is TGTGCCAGCAGTTACTCCGTGGGGAACGTCGCTGAAGCTTTCTTT. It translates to CASSYSVGNVAEAFF.